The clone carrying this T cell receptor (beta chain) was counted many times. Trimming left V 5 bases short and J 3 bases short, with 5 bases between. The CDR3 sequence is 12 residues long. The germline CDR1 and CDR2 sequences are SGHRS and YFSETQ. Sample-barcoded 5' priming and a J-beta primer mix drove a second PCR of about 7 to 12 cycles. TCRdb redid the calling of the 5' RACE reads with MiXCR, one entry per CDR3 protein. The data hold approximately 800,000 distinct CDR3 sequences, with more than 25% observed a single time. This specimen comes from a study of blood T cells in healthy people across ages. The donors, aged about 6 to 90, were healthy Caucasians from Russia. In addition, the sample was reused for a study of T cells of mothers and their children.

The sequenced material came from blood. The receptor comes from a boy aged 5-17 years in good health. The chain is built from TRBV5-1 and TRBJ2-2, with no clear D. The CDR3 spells CASRKDTGELFF. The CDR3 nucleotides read TGCGCCAGCAGAAAGGACACCGGGGAGCTGTTTTTT.